The rows below give T cell receptor beta chains drawn from one sample of a study. TCRdb ran MiXCR on the 5' RACE reads and lists one entry per CDR3 protein. Of under 65,000 distinct CDR3 sequences listed, less than 25% are singletons. Specimen: tumor-infiltrating Tregs sorted from the breast tumor. Every receptor here comes from a female donor with breast cancer. Each CDR3 is given with its conserved first and last residue. The D gene is left open where the match is weak. A row's size may be missing; if present it is once, few, many or a size class.

>few|.|TRBV5-1|TRBJ2-5
CASSLEGDAQETQYF
TGCGCCAGCAGCTTAGAAGGGGACGCCCAAGAGACCCAGTACTTC
>.|TRBD1|TRBV12-3/TRBV12-4|TRBJ2-1
CASSPLQGRNNEQFF
TGTGCCAGCAGTCCCCTACAGGGGCGAAACAATGAGCAGTTCTTC
>many|.|TRBV5-1|TRBJ1-2
CASSLDGDIQLYGYTF
TGCGCCAGCAGCTTGGATGGGGACATACAACTCTATGGCTACACCTTC
>many|.|TRBV7-7|TRBJ2-5
CASSLSKQDETQYF
TGTGCTAGCAGCTTATCCAAACAAGATGAGACCCAGTACTTC
>few|TRBD1|TRBV28|TRBJ1-2
CASTLGQGARSGGYTF
TGTGCCAGCACCCTCGGACAGGGGGCGCGGTCTGGCGGCTACACCTTC
>.|.|TRBV5-1|TRBJ1-1
CASSLVGGMNTEAFF
TGCGCCAGCAGCTTGGTCGGGGGGATGAACACTGAAGCTTTCTTT
>few|TRBD1|TRBV20-1|TRBJ2-7
CSATTGGGREQYF
TGCAGTGCTACGACAGGGGGCGGACGTGAGCAGTACTTC
>.|.|TRBV19|TRBJ1-2
CASSIARDSGYTF
TGTGCCAGTAGTATCGCCCGTGACTCTGGCTACACCTTC
>.|.|TRBV6-1|TRBJ2-5
CASRDGTGEETQYF
TGTGCCAGCAGGGACGGGACGGGTGAAGAGACCCAGTACTTC
>.|.|TRBV12-3/TRBV12-4|TRBJ1-2
CASSTRQSNYGYTF
TGTGCCAGCAGTACCAGACAGAGTAACTATGGCTACACCTTC
>many|.|TRBV15|TRBJ1-5
CATRGTEGQPQHF
TGTGCCACCAGGGGGACGGAGGGTCAGCCCCAGCATTTT
>.|.|TRBV15|TRBJ2-3
CATSREVRKDTQYF
TGTGCCACCAGCAGAGAGGTTAGGAAAGATACGCAGTATTTT
>few|TRBD2|TRBV4-1|TRBJ2-3
CASSRVLSGRSTDTQYF
TGCGCCAGCAGCCGAGTACTAAGCGGGAGGAGCACAGATACGCAGTATTTT
>.|.|TRBV10-2|TRBJ2-7
CASSRQTYEQYF
TGCGCCAGCAGCAGACAGACTTACGAGCAGTACTTC
>.|.|TRBV6-1|TRBJ2-5
CASRKDIPPETQYF
TGTGCCAGCAGAAAGGACATACCCCCAGAGACCCAGTACTTC
>.|.|TRBV9|TRBJ2-1
CASRVEVGGGEQFF
TGTGCCAGCCGCGTAGAGGTTGGGGGCGGAGAGCAGTTCTTC
>few|.|TRBV7-9|TRBJ2-1
CASSSPLRLAKNNEQFF
TGTGCCAGCAGCTCGCCCTTAAGGCTAGCCAAAAACAATGAGCAGTTCTTC
>.|.|TRBV11-3|TRBJ2-3
CASSLEGVGTDTQYF
TGTGCCAGCAGCTTAGAAGGGGTTGGCACAGATACGCAGTATTTT
>few|.|TRBV28|TRBJ1-2
CASSLRVYGYTF
TGTGCCAGCAGTCTCAGGGTCTATGGCTACACCTTC
>many|.|TRBV5-1|TRBJ2-7
CASSFNPTYEQYF
TGCGCCAGCAGCTTTAACCCTACCTACGAGCAGTACTTC
>.|.|TRBV7-2|TRBJ2-2
CASSFQITGELFF
TGTGCCAGCAGCTTCCAGATCACCGGGGAGCTGTTTTTT
>.|.|TRBV5-1|TRBJ2-1
CASSLSARPSNKQFF
TGCGCCAGCAGCTTGTCGGCTAGACCTAGTAATAAGCAGTTCTTC
>.|.|TRBV20-1|TRBJ1-1
CSARWQGGVWDTEAFF
TGCAGTGCTAGATGGCAGGGAGGGGTGTGGGACACTGAAGCTTTCTTT
>few|TRBD2|TRBV6-6|TRBJ2-1
CASRLQGTSGTHNEQFF
TGTGCCAGCAGACTCCAAGGGACTAGCGGGACCCACAATGAGCAGTTCTTC